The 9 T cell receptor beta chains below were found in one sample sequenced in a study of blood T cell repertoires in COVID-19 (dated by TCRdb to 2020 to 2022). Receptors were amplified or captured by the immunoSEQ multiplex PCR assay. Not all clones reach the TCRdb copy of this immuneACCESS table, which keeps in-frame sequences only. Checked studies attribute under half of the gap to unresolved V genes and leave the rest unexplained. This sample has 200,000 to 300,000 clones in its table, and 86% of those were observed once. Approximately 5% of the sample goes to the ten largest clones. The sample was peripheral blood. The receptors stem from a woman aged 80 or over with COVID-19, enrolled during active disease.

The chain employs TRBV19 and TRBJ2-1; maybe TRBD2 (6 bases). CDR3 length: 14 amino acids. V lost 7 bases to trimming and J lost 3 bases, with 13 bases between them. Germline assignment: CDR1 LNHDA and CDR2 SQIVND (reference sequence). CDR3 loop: CASMGGILYNEQFF. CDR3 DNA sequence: TGTGCCAGTATGGGCGGGATCCTCTACAATGAGCAGTTCTTC.

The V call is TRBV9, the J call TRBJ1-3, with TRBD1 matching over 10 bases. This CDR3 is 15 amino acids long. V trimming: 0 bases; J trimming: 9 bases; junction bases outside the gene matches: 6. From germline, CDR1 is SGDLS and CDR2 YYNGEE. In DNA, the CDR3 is TGTGCCAGCAGCGTAGAAGGGACAGGGGTGGTCACCATATATTTT. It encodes CASSVEGTGVVTIYF.

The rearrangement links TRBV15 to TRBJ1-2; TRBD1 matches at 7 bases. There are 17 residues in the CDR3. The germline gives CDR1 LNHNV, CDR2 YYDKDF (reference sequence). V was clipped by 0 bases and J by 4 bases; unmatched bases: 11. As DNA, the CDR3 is TGTGCCACCAGCAGAGATCTAGGGGCAGGGGGGTCCTATGGCTACACCTTC. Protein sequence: CATSRDLGAGGSYGYTF.

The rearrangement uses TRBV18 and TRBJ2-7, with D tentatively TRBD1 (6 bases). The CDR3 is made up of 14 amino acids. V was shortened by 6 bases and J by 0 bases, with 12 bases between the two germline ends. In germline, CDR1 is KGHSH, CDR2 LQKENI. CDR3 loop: CASSRRDNSYEQYV. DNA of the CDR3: TGTGCCAGCTCTCGACGGGACAACTCCTACGAGCAGTACGTC.

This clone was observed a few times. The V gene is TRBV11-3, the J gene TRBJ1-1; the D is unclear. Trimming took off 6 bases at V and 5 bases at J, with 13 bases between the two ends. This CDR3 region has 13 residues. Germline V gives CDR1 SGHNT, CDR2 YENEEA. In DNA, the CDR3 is TGTGCCAGCAGTCCTCTCGGTGGTACTGAAGCTTTCTTT. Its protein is CASSPLGGTEAFF.

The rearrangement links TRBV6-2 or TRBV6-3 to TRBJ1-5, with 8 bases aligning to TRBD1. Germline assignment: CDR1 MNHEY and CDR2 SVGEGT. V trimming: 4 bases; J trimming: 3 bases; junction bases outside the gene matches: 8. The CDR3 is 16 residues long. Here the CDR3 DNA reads TGTGCCAGCAGTTCTCGACAGGGGCCCATCAATCAGCCCCAGCATTTT. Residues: CASSSRQGPINQPQHF.

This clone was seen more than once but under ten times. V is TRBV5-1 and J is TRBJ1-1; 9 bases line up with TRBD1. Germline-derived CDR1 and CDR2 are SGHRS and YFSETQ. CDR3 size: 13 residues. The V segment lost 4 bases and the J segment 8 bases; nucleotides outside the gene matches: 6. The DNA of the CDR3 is TGCGCCAGCAGCCGGGACAGGGCGCCCGAAGCTTTCTTT. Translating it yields CASSRDRAPEAFF. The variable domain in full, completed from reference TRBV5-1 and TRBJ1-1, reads KAGVTQTPRYLIKTRGQQVTLSCSPISGHRSVSWYQQTPGQGLQFLFEYFSETQRNKGNFPGRFSGRQFSNSRSEMNVSTLELGDSALYLCASSRDRAPEAFFGQGTRLTVV.

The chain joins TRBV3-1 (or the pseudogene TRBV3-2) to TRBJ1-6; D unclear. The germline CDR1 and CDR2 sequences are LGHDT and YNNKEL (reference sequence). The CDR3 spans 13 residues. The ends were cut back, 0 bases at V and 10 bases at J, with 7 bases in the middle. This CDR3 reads CASSQDEGSPLHF. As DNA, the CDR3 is TGTGCCAGCAGCCAAGATGAGGGCTCACCCCTCCACTTT.

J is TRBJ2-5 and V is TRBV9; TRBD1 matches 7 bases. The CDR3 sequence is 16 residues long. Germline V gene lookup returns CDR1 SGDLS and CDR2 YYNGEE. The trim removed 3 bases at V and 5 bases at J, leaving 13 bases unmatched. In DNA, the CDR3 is TGTGCCAGCAGCGGGTCCGGAGACAGGGTTCCGGAGACCCAGTACTTC. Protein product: CASSGSGDRVPETQYF.